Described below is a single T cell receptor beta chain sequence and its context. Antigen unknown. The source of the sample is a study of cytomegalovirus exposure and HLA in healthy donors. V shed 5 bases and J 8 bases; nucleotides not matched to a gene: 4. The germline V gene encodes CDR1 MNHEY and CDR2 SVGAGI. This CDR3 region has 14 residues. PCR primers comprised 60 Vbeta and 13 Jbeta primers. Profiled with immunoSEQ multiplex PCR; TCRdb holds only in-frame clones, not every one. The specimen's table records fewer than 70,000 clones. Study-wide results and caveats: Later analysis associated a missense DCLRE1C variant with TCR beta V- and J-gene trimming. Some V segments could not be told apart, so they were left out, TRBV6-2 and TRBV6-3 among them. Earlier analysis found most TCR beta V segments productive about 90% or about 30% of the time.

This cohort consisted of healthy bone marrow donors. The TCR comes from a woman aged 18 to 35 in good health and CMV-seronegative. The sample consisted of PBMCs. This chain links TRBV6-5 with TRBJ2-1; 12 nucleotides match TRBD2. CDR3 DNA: TGTGCCAGCAGTGGGGGACTAGCGGGCGATGAGCAGTTCTTC. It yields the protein CASSGGLAGDEQFF.